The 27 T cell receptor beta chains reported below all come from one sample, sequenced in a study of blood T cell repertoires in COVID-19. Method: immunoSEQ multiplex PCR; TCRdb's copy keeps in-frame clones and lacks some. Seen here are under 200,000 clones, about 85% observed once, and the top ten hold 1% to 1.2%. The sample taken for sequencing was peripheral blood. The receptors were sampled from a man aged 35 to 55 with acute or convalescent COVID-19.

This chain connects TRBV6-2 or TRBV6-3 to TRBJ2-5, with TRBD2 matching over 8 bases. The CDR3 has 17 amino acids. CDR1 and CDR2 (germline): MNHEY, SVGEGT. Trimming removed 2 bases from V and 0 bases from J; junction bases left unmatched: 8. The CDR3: CASSYTIAGTYQETQYF. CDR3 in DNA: TGTGCCAGCAGTTACACTATAGCGGGGACGTACCAAGAGACCCAGTACTTC.

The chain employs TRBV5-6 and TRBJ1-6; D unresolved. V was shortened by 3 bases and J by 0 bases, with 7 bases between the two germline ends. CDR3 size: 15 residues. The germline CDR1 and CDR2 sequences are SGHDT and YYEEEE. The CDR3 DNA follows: TGTGCCAGCAGCTATGGGAGCTCCTATAATTCACCCCTCCACTTT. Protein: CASSYGSSYNSPLHF.

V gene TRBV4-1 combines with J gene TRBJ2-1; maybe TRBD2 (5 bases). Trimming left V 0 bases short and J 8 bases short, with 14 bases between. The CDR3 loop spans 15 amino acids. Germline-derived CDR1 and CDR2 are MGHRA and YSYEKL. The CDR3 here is CASSQEEVMGDEQFF. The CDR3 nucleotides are TGCGCCAGCAGCCAAGAGGAGGTGATGGGCGATGAGCAGTTCTTC.

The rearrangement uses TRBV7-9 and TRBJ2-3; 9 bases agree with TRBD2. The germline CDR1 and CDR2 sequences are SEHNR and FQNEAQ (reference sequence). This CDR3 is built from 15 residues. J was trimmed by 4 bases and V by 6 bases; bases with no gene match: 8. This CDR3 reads CASSFAGGPADTQYF. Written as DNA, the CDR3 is TGTGCCAGCAGTTTCGCGGGGGGGCCGGCAGATACGCAGTATTTT.

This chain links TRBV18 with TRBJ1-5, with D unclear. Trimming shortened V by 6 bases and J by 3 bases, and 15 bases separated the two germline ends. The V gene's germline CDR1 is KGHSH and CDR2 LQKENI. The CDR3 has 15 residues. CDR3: CASSGSRVDNQPQHF. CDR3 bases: TGTGCCAGCTCCGGTTCGAGGGTGGACAATCAGCCCCAGCATTTT.

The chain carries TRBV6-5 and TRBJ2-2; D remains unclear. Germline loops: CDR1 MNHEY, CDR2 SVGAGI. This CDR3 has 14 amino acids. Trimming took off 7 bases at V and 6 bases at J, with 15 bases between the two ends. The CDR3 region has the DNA TGTGCCAGCACAAATCCCCGAGAGCCCGGGGAGCTGTTTTTT. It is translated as CASTNPREPGELFF.

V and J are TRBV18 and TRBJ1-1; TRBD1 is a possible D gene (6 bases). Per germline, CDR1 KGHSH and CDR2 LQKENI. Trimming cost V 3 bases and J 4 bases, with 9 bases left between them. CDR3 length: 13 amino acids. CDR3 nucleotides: TGTGCCAGCTCACCCGGACAGAGCACTGAAGCTTTCTTT. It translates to CASSPGQSTEAFF.

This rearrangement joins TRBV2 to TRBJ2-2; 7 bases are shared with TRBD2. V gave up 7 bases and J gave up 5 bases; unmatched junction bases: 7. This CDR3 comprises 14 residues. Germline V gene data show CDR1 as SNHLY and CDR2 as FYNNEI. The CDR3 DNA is TGTGCCAGCAAGGGGACTACCGGAACCGGGGAGCTGTTTTTT. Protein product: CASKGTTGTGELFF.

The CDR3 DNA sequence: TGTGCCAGCAGTCTCGACGGGGTTGACACTGAAGCTTTCTTT. Its translation is CASSLDGVDTEAFF. The V and J genes are TRBV11-1 and TRBJ1-1; D is uncertain. V lost 6 bases to trimming and J lost 3 bases, with 14 bases between them. The CDR3 covers 14 residues. CDR1 and CDR2 (germline): SGHAT, FQDESV (reference sequence).

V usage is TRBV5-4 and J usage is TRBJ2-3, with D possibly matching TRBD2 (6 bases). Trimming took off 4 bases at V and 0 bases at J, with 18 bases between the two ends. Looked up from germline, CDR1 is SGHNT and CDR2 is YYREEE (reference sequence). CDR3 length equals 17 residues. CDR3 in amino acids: CASSILLAGFSTDTQYF. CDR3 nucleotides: TGTGCCAGCAGCATCCTACTTGCGGGGTTTAGCACAGATACGCAGTATTTT.

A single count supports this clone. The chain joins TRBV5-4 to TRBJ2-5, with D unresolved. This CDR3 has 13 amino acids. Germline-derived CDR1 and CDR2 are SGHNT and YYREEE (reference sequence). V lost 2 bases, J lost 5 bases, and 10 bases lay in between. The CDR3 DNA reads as TGTGCCAGCAGCTTATCAAGCGCCGAGACCCAGTACTTC. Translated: CASSLSSAETQYF.

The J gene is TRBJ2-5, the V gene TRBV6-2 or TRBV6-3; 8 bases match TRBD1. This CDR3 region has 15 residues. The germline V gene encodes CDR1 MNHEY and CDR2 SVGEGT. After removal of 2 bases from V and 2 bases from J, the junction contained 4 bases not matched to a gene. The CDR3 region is CASSYGHRGQETQYF. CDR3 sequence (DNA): TGTGCCAGCAGTTACGGGCACAGGGGGCAAGAGACCCAGTACTTC.

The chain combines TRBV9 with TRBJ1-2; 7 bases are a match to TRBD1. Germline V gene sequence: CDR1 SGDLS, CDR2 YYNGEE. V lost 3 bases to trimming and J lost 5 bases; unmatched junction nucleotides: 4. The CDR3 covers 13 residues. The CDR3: CASSGRDRYGYTF. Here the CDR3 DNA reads TGTGCCAGCAGCGGCCGGGACAGATATGGCTACACCTTC.

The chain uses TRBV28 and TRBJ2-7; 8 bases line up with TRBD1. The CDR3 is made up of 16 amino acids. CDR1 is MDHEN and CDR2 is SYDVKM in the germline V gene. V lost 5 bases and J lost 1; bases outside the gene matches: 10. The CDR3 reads CASSLLGTGSSYEQYF. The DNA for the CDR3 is TGTGCCAGCAGTCTCCTGGGGACAGGATCTTCCTACGAGCAGTACTTC.

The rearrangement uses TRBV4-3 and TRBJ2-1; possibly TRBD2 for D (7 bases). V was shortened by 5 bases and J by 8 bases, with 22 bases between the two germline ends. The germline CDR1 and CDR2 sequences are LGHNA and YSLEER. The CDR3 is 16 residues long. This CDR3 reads CASSYRPWGGEDEQFF. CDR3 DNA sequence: TGCGCCAGCAGCTACCGGCCATGGGGGGGCGAGGATGAGCAGTTCTTC.

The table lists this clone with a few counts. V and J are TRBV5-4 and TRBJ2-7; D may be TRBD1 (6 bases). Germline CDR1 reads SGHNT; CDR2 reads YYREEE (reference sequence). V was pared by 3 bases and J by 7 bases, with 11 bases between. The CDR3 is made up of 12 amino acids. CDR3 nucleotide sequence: TGTGCCAGCAGCTCTGGACAGCGGGAGCAGTACTTC. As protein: CASSSGQREQYF.

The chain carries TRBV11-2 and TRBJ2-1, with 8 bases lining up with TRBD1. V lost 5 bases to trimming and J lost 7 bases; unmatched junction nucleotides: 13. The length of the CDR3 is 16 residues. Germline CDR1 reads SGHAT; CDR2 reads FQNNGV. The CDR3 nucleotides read TGTGCCAGCAGCCCCGGCTTCAGGACAGGGCATAATGAGCAGTTCTTC. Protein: CASSPGFRTGHNEQFF.

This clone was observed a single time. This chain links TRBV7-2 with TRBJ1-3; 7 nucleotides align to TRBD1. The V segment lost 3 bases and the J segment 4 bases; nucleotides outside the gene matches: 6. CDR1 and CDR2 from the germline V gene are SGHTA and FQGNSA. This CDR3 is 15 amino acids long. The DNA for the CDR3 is TGTGCCAGCAGCTTTGAGGGGGCTAGAGGAAACACCATATATTTT. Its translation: CASSFEGARGNTIYF.

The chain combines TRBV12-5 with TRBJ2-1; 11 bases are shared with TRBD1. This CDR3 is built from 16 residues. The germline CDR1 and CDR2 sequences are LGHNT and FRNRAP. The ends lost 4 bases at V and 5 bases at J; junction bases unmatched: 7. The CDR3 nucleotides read TGTGCTAGTGGTTCGTCCCGGGACAGGGGGAACAATGAGCAGTTCTTC. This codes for CASGSSRDRGNNEQFF.

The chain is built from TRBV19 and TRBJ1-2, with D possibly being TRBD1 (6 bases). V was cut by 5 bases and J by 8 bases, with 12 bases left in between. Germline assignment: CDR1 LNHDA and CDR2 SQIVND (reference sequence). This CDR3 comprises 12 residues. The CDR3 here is CASSQGGRGYTF. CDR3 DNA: TGTGCCAGTAGTCAAGGGGGACGGGGCTACACCTTC.

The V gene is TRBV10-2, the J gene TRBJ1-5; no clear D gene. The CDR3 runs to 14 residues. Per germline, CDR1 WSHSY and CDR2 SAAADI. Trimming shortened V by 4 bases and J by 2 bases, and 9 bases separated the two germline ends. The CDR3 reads CASSAAGGNQPQHF. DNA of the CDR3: TGCGCCAGCAGTGCGGCCGGGGGCAATCAGCCCCAGCATTTT.

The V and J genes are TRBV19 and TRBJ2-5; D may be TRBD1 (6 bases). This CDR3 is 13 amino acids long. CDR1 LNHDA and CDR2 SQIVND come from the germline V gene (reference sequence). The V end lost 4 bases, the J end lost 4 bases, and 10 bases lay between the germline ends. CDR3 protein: CASSRDTGETQYF. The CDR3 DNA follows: TGTGCCAGTAGTAGGGACACTGGAGAGACCCAGTACTTC.

CDR3 bases: TGTGCTAGTGCCCTCCAGGCCTCCTACAATGAGCAGTTCTTC. Encoded protein: CASALQASYNEQFF. The rearrangement joins TRBV12-5 to TRBJ2-1, with D unclear. The CDR3 has 14 residues. Trimming took off 7 bases at V and 0 bases at J, with 10 bases between the two ends. Germline-derived CDR1 and CDR2 are LGHNT and FRNRAP.

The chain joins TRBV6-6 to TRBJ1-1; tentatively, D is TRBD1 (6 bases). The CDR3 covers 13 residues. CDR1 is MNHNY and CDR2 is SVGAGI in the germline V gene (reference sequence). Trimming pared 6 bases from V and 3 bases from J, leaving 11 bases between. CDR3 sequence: CASSKDSYTEAFF. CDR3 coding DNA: TGTGCCAGCAGCAAGGACAGCTACACTGAAGCTTTCTTT.

The CDR3 DNA is TGTGCCAGCAGCTCGGGACAGACTCTTTCACCCCTCCACTTT. Amino acids: CASSSGQTLSPLHF. This chain connects TRBV7-2 to TRBJ1-6; 7 nucleotides line up with TRBD1. Germline CDR1 SGHTA, CDR2 FQGNSA. With V trimmed by 4 bases and J by 9 bases, 6 bases remained unmatched. The CDR3 has 14 amino acids.

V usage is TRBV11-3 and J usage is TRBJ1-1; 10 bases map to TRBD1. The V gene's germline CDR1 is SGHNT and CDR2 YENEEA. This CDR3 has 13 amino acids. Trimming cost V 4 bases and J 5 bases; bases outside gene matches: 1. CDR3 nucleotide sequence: TGTGCCAGCAGCTCGGACAGGGGGACTGAAGCTTTCTTT. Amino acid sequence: CASSSDRGTEAFF.

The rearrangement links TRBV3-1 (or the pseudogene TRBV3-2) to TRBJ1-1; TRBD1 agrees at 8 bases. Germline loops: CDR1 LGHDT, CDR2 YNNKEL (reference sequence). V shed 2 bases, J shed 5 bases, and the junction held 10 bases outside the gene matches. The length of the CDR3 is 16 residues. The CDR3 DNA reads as TGTGCCAGCAGCCAATTTACCGGGACAGGTGGAACTGAAGCTTTCTTT. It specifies CASSQFTGTGGTEAFF.